Sequencing of this T cell receptor (beta chain) was carried out in a study of T cells in Graves' hyperthyroidism and ophthalmopathy. This clonotype was seen ten or more times. Amplification of TCR beta CDR3 regions was performed using RNA transcripts as template. The primer set for the first-round RT-PCR of the TCR CDR3 was HTBI. TCRdb used MiXCR to reprocess the multiplex PCR reads, holding one entry per CDR3 protein. Counted here are 640,000 or so distinct CDR3 sequences, roughly 15% occurring once; the ten biggest clones make up roughly 4.5%. The CDR3 runs 13 residues. Trimming stripped 5 bases from V and 6 bases from J, with 13 bases between. Germline V gene sequence: CDR1 SGHTA, CDR2 FQGNSA.

This receptor was obtained from a woman aged 40 to 50 with Graves' ophthalmopathy. Sample: blood. The chain couples TRBV7-2 to TRBJ1-1; D perhaps matches TRBD1 (6 bases). The CDR3 DNA sequence: TGTGCCAGCAGCCATCCACAGGGCGCTGAAGCTTTCTTT. Translated: CASSHPQGAEAFF. The entire variable domain, with the rest obtained from reference TRBV7-2 and TRBJ1-1, is as follows: GAGVSQSPSNKVTEKGKDVELRCDPISGHTALYWYRQSLGQGLEFLIYFQGNSAPDKSGLPSDRFSAERTGGSVSTLTIQRTQQEDSAVYLCASSHPQGAEAFFGQGTRLTVV.